Below, 30 T cell receptor beta chains from the same sample are listed, as sequenced in a study of technical replicates of blood from a few donors (dated by TCRdb to about 2017). The library was produced with the immunoSEQ multiplex PCR assay. This is the immuneACCESS table as TCRdb keeps it, with only in-frame sequences that have V and J called. A part of the clones is gone; compared with another copy, unresolved V genes explain less than half, and the rest is unexplained. For this sample there are 65,000 to 85,000 clones; about 96% appear just once. The leading ten clones occupy roughly 0.21% of the sample. The sequenced sample consisted of T cells isolated from PBMCs. The receptors come from a human donor in good health.

The chain uses TRBV5-1 and TRBJ2-5; 9 positions agree with TRBD1. The CDR3 length is 13 residues. V lost 3 bases to trimming and J lost 7 bases; unmatched junction nucleotides: 4. In germline, CDR1 is SGHRS, CDR2 YFSETQ. CDR3 DNA sequence: TGCGCCAGCAGCTGGGGACAGGGCGGGACCCAGTACTTC. Amino acid sequence: CASSWGQGGTQYF.

The rearrangement joins TRBV6-1 to TRBJ2-3; the D is unclear. Germline lookup yields CDR1 MNHNS and CDR2 SASEGT. Trimming cost V 7 bases and J 2 bases, with 7 bases left between them. This CDR3 has 12 residues. The CDR3 DNA reads as TGTGCCAGCACACAAGACACAGATACGCAGTATTTT. Translated: CASTQDTDTQYF.

The V gene is TRBV11-2, the J gene TRBJ1-2, with D perhaps TRBD1 (6 bases). V was trimmed by 5 bases and J by 2 bases, leaving 12 bases between them. The CDR3 loop spans 14 amino acids. CDR1 is SGHAT and CDR2 is FQNNGV in the germline V gene. The CDR3 loop is CASSRQELNYGYTF. The CDR3 bases are TGTGCCAGCAGCCGACAGGAGCTAAACTATGGCTACACCTTC.

The V call is TRBV29-1, the J call TRBJ2-7; D is perhaps TRBD2 (7 bases). V shed 4 bases and J shed 6 bases, with 19 bases lying between them. This CDR3 has 14 residues. Germline CDR1 SQVTM, CDR2 ANQGSEA. The CDR3 DNA reads as TGCAGCGTTGCCCTGGGGGGGCTCGGAGGCGAGCAGTACTTC. Its translation is CSVALGGLGGEQYF.

The chain couples TRBV27 to TRBJ2-7, with D unresolved. The CDR3 sequence is 13 residues long. V was pared by 2 bases and J by 1 base, with 6 bases between. Per the germline V gene, CDR1 is MNHEY and CDR2 is SMNVEV (reference sequence). In DNA form, the CDR3 reads TGTGCCAGCAGTTTACAGGCTTCCTACGAGCAGTACTTC. Its translation: CASSLQASYEQYF.

The chain combines TRBV30 with TRBJ2-5, with TRBD2 as a possible D gene (6 bases). Germline V gives CDR1 GTSNPN, CDR2 SVGIG (reference sequence). This CDR3 contains 14 residues. V was trimmed by 8 bases and J by 1 base, leaving 17 bases between them. DNA for the CDR3: TGTGCCCGCTCGGGCCGGGGGTTCCAAGAGACCCAGTACTTC. Residues: CARSGRGFQETQYF.

The CDR3 sequence: CASSRGTGGNSGGYTF. In DNA, the CDR3 is TGTGCCAGCAGCAGGGGGACAGGGGGGAACTCTGGTGGCTACACCTTC. This chain uses TRBV5-6 with TRBJ1-2; 11 bases are shared with TRBD1. The CDR3 is 16 residues long. Germline assignment: CDR1 SGHDT and CDR2 YYEEEE. Unmatched junction bases numbered 12, after V lost 4 bases and J lost 7 bases.

This clone was detected once. The chain uses TRBV11-2 and TRBJ2-2, with D maybe TRBD1 (6 bases). Trimming pared 4 bases from V and 7 bases from J, leaving 13 bases between. Germline V gene sequence: CDR1 SGHAT, CDR2 FQNNGV. This CDR3 is 14 amino acids long. The CDR3 sequence: CASSSLQGNGELFF. DNA for the CDR3: TGTGCCAGCAGCTCATTACAGGGAAACGGGGAGCTGTTTTTT.

J is TRBJ2-2 and V is TRBV6-4; D is perhaps TRBD2 (6 bases). Between the trimmed V and J ends, which lost 2 bases and 7 bases, there was a span of 14 bases. Germline CDR1 is MRHNA and CDR2 is SNTAGT. The CDR3 spans 15 residues. The CDR3 loop is CASSDRRETDGELFF. CDR3 nucleotide sequence: TGTGCCAGCAGTGACCGGAGGGAGACGGACGGGGAGCTGTTTTTT.

The chain employs TRBV7-6 and TRBJ2-3; D remains ambiguous. This CDR3 has 15 amino acids. V was trimmed by 0 bases and J by 1 base, leaving 8 bases between them. Per germline, CDR1 SGHVS and CDR2 FNYEAQ. The CDR3 loop reads CASSLALSRTDTQYF. CDR3 in DNA: TGTGCCAGCAGCTTAGCACTATCCCGCACAGATACGCAGTATTTT.

This chain links TRBV27 with TRBJ2-7, with D tentatively TRBD1 (6 bases). The CDR3 has 14 amino acids. The germline V and J ends were trimmed by 2 bases and 4 bases, with 12 bases remaining between them. The germline V gene has CDR1 MNHEY and CDR2 SMNVEV (reference sequence). For the CDR3, the DNA is TGTGCCAGCAGTTTACAGGGGAAGGGGTACGAGCAGTACTTC. This gives the protein CASSLQGKGYEQYF.

This clone was observed once. The chain recombines TRBV10-2 with TRBJ1-2; 8 positions match TRBD1. Trimming removed 4 bases from V and 0 bases from J; junction bases left unmatched: 10. Germline CDR1 is WSHSY and CDR2 is SAAADI. This CDR3 is 17 amino acids long. The CDR3 is CASSGEAGGYTNYGYTF. The CDR3 bases are TGCGCCAGCAGTGGAGAGGCAGGGGGCTATACTAACTATGGCTACACCTTC.

CDR3 sequence reads: CASSVDITNEKLFF. The DNA for the CDR3 is TGTGCCAGCAGTGTTGACATCACTAATGAAAAACTGTTTTTT. The rearrangement joins TRBV6-1 to TRBJ1-4; D is unclear. Deletions cut 4 bases from V and 2 bases from J, with 8 bases between. This CDR3 spans 14 amino acids. CDR1 is MNHNS, CDR2 SASEGT, per germline.

V usage is TRBV15 and J usage is TRBJ1-3; D is possibly TRBD1 (6 bases). Germline V gene data show CDR1 as LNHNV and CDR2 as YYDKDF (reference sequence). The CDR3 consists of 16 residues. V lost 6 bases to trimming and J lost 4 bases, with 19 bases between them. The CDR3 sequence: CATSTSGAFKGNTIYF. In nucleotides, the CDR3 is TGTGCCACCAGTACCTCAGGGGCGTTCAAAGGAAACACCATATATTTT.

The rearrangement uses TRBV28 and TRBJ2-5; TRBD2 matches 9 bases. The CDR3 loop spans 17 amino acids. Germline lookup yields CDR1 MDHEN and CDR2 SYDVKM. Trimming took 2 bases from V and 6 from J; bases not matched to a gene: 13. The CDR3: CASSLGLREGGSKTQYF. CDR3 DNA: TGTGCCAGCAGTTTAGGGCTGCGGGAGGGGGGTTCGAAGACCCAGTACTTC.

J is TRBJ2-7 and V is TRBV5-1; TRBD1 aligns across 8 bases. After removal of 5 bases from V and 3 bases from J, the junction contained 7 bases not matched to a gene. Germline V CDR1 and CDR2: SGHRS, YFSETQ. The CDR3 extends over 14 amino acids. The CDR3 nucleotides read TGCGCCAGCAGTTGGACAGGGCGGCTCTACGAGCAGTACTTC. Translating it yields CASSWTGRLYEQYF.

The rearrangement links TRBV11-3 to TRBJ2-2; 8 nucleotides match TRBD1. This CDR3 is built from 15 residues. The trim removed 8 bases at V and 3 bases at J, leaving 8 bases unmatched. Germline V gene lookup returns CDR1 SGHNT and CDR2 YENEEA. CDR3 amino acids: CASGGQGRDTGELFF. CDR3 in DNA: TGTGCCAGCGGAGGACAGGGACGGGACACCGGGGAGCTGTTTTTT.

This clone was counted a single time. This chain connects TRBV5-6 to TRBJ2-7; TRBD1 is a possible D gene (7 bases). CDR1 is SGHDT, CDR2 YYEEEE, per germline. This CDR3 has 14 amino acids. The V and J ends lost 7 bases and 0 bases respectively, with 14 bases between them. The CDR3: CASSGGQISYEQYF. CDR3 nucleotide sequence: TGTGCCAGCTCCGGGGGACAGATCTCCTACGAGCAGTACTTC.

The chain has TRBV6-4 and TRBJ2-2; D perhaps matches TRBD2 (6 bases). CDR3 length: 15 residues. In germline, CDR1 is MRHNA, CDR2 SNTAGT. Trimming took 7 bases from V and 0 from J, leaving 12 bases between them. The CDR3 spells CASKGGNSNTGELFF. The DNA for the CDR3 is TGTGCCAGCAAGGGCGGGAACTCGAACACCGGGGAGCTGTTTTTT.

The V gene is TRBV6-1, the J gene TRBJ1-5; tentative D call: TRBD1 (5 bases). CDR3 length: 13 amino acids. Germline V CDR1 and CDR2: MNHNS, SASEGT. Trimming left V 2 bases short and J 6 bases short, with 8 bases between. The DNA for the CDR3 is TGTGCCAGCAGTGAACGGGGGGGTCAGCCCCAGCATTTT. This sequence encodes CASSERGGQPQHF.

This clone was seen just once. J is TRBJ1-1 and V is TRBV10-1; 9 positions match TRBD1. Germline-derived CDR1 and CDR2 are WNHNN and SYGVQD (reference sequence). The trim removed 6 bases at V and 10 bases at J, leaving 3 bases unmatched. This CDR3 has 11 residues. The CDR3 DNA sequence: TGCGCCAGCAGGGGACAGGGTGGAGCTTTCTTT. Translated, it gives CASRGQGGAFF.

V is TRBV30 and J is TRBJ2-1; D may be TRBD2 (5 bases). V dropped 3 bases and J dropped 10 bases, with 13 bases sitting between them. Germline CDR1 reads GTSNPN; CDR2 reads SVGIG (reference sequence). The CDR3 is made up of 12 amino acids. CDR3 in amino acids: CAWSGGFYEQFF. CDR3 DNA: TGTGCCTGGAGCGGCGGGTTCTACGAGCAGTTCTTC.

The chain recombines TRBV27 with TRBJ1-5; 8 positions match TRBD1. The germline gives CDR1 MNHEY, CDR2 SMNVEV (reference sequence). V lost 4 bases and J lost 2; bases outside the gene matches: 7. The CDR3 extends over 16 amino acids. The DNA of the CDR3 is TGTGCCAGCAGTTCCTTAGGACAGGGAGGCAATCAGCCCCAGCATTTT. This sequence encodes CASSSLGQGGNQPQHF.

The V gene is TRBV9, the J gene TRBJ1-5, with D maybe TRBD1 (6 bases). This CDR3 contains 13 residues. Trimming took 3 bases from V and 4 from J, leaving 8 bases between them. Germline V CDR1 and CDR2: SGDLS, YYNGEE. In DNA form, the CDR3 reads TGTGCCAGCAGCGCCAGGGGAAATCAGCCCCAGCATTTT. It codes for CASSARGNQPQHF.

V usage is TRBV13 and J usage is TRBJ2-2; TRBD2 might be the D (5 bases). Germline CDR1 and CDR2: PRHDT and FYEKMQ (reference sequence). The CDR3 runs 18 residues. The V and J ends lost 5 bases and 0 bases respectively, with 19 bases between them. The CDR3 reads CASSLEGGDSANTGELFF. Here the CDR3 DNA reads TGTGCCAGCAGCCTGGAAGGAGGAGATTCCGCGAACACCGGGGAGCTGTTTTTT.

The V and J genes are TRBV6-1 and TRBJ2-7, with D unclear. Trimming cost V 3 bases and J 3 bases, with 6 bases left between them. The germline V gene encodes CDR1 MNHNS and CDR2 SASEGT. This CDR3 is 12 amino acids long. This chain's CDR3 is CASSDHFYEQYF. As DNA, the CDR3 is TGTGCCAGCAGTGACCACTTCTACGAGCAGTACTTC.

The rearrangement uses TRBV7-9 and TRBJ2-4; unclear D gene. Germline-derived CDR1 and CDR2 are SEHNR and FQNEAQ (reference sequence). V lost 5 bases and J lost 3, with 11 bases in between. The CDR3 runs 14 residues. CDR3 DNA sequence: TGTGCCAGCAGCGAAAGATCAGTCAAAAACATTCAGTACTTC. It encodes CASSERSVKNIQYF.

The genes are TRBV4-1 and TRBJ2-7, with 8 nucleotides matching TRBD1. The CDR3 is made up of 15 amino acids. With 4 bases clipped from V and 2 bases from J, the junction kept 7 bases outside the gene matches. Germline loops: CDR1 MGHRA, CDR2 YSYEKL. CDR3 coding DNA: TGCGCCAGCAGCCTCCCGGGACAGGCTACCTACGAGCAGTACTTC. Protein product: CASSLPGQATYEQYF.

The rearrangement links TRBV4-1 to TRBJ2-5, with 11 bases matching TRBD2. Per germline, CDR1 MGHRA and CDR2 YSYEKL. The CDR3 spans 16 residues. V lost 4 bases, J lost 4 bases, and 8 bases stayed unmatched. CDR3 in DNA: TGCGCCAGCAGCCCGTTAGCGGGGGGGATGCGAGAGACCCAGTACTTC. Translated, it gives CASSPLAGGMRETQYF.

The chain combines TRBV5-1 with TRBJ2-1, with 7 positions matching TRBD1. V dropped 1 base and J dropped 2; count of bases not matched to a gene: 3. Germline assignment: CDR1 SGHRS and CDR2 YFSETQ. The CDR3 is 15 residues long. CDR3 in DNA: TGCGCCAGCAGCTTGTCAGGGGGTGCCTACAATGAGCAGTTCTTC. It encodes CASSLSGGAYNEQFF. Full variable domain (missing parts from reference TRBV5-1 and TRBJ2-1): KAGVTQTPRYLIKTRGQQVTLSCSPISGHRSVSWYQQTPGQGLQFLFEYFSETQRNKGNFPGRFSGRQFSNSRSEMNVSTLELGDSALYLCASSLSGGAYNEQFFGPGTRLTVL.